These 8 T cell receptor beta chains were all obtained from the same sample, sequenced in a study of T-cell reconstitution after alpha-beta-depleted transplantation in children. Preparation of the TCRbeta library was carried out with unique molecular identifiers. In TCRdb, the PCR reads were re-called with MiXCR into one record per CDR3 protein. The sample has 95,000 to 150,000 distinct CDR3 sequences, under 25% seen once. The sequences come from PBMCs, mostly from graft donor cells, collected 180 days after TCRalphabeta/CD19-depleted stem cell transplant. The source of these receptors is a male patient between 2 and 10 years old who had a stem cell transplant for chronic granulomatous disease, so the T cells may come from the graft donor.

This chain connects TRBV3-1 to TRBJ1-1, with D maybe TRBD1 (5 bases). The CDR3 runs 16 residues. Germline CDR1 reads LGHDT; CDR2 reads YNNKEL (reference sequence). V was cut by 3 bases and J by 3 bases, with 17 bases left in between. CDR3 residues: CASSHGGSRRDTEAFF. CDR3 bases: TGTGCCAGCAGCCATGGGGGGAGTCGGAGGGACACTGAAGCTTTCTTT.

This chain links TRBV29-1 with TRBJ2-1; TRBD2 agrees at 10 bases. This CDR3 contains 12 residues. The junction had 13 bases not matched to a gene; V was cut back by 8 bases and J by 15 bases. From germline, CDR1 is SQVTM and CDR2 ANQGSEA. The CDR3 nucleotides are TGCAGCACCCGGTCCCTAGCGGGAGTAAGGTTCTTC. Residues: CSTRSLAGVRFF.

This clonotype was counted only a few times. The chain is built from TRBV24-1 and TRBJ2-1; tentatively, D is TRBD2 (6 bases). The CDR3 consists of 13 residues. V gave up 1 base and J gave up 10 bases, with 10 bases separating them. Germline-derived CDR1 and CDR2 are KGHDR and SFDVKD. The CDR3, as DNA: TGTGCCACCAGTGATTTAGCCCGGGAGGAGCAGTTCTTC. Its protein product is CATSDLAREEQFF.

The chain combines TRBV18 with TRBJ2-7; no definite D call. Trimming stripped 0 bases from V and 7 bases from J, with 10 bases between. The CDR3 sequence is 13 residues long. Germline CDR1 KGHSH, CDR2 LQKENI. The chain's CDR3 is CASSPPNLGEQYF. DNA of the CDR3: TGTGCCAGCTCACCACCCAATCTGGGAGAGCAGTACTTC.

The rearrangement uses TRBV29-1 and TRBJ2-1, with D maybe TRBD2 (5 bases). Germline V gene sequence: CDR1 SQVTM, CDR2 ANQGSEA. V lost 6 bases, J lost 7 bases, and 13 bases lay in between. This CDR3 contains 12 residues. CDR3 sequence: CSVGEFGNEQFF. In nucleotides, the CDR3 is TGCAGCGTCGGGGAATTCGGAAATGAGCAGTTCTTC.

This rearrangement joins TRBV29-1 to TRBJ2-7; D may be TRBD2 (6 bases). V was clipped by 6 bases and J by 6 bases, with 21 bases between them. This CDR3 has 14 amino acids. CDR1 SQVTM and CDR2 ANQGSEA come from the germline V gene. The CDR3, as DNA: TGCAGCGTGTCCAAAGCGGGCTTGGTAAGCGAGCAGTACTTC. As protein: CSVSKAGLVSEQYF.

This clonotype has a count of ten or more. The chain has TRBV20-1 and TRBJ2-3; D is unresolved. The V end was cut by 7 bases, the J end by 4 bases, with 15 bases between. The CDR3 is 13 amino acids. CDR1 and CDR2 from the germline V gene are DFQATT and SNEGSKA (reference sequence). The CDR3 region is CSGDTDLADTQYF. The CDR3 region has the DNA TGCAGTGGGGATACGGACCTCGCAGATACGCAGTATTTT.

This clonotype was seen at least ten times. The J gene is TRBJ1-4, the V gene TRBV20-1; possible D gene TRBD1, 6 bases. Trimming pared 2 bases from V and 6 bases from J, leaving 10 bases between. Germline CDR1 reads DFQATT; CDR2 reads SNEGSKA (reference sequence). The CDR3 is made up of 13 amino acids. This CDR3 reads CSARMGADEKLFF. CDR3 in DNA: TGCAGTGCTAGAATGGGGGCGGATGAAAAACTGTTTTTT.